This T cell receptor (beta chain) is drawn from a study of cytomegalovirus exposure and HLA in healthy donors. Regarding the study as a whole: What a later analysis reportedly showed was that an Asian-associated ancestry cluster had fewer N-insertions than the roughly 720-donor mean. Previously analyzed data showed that most TCR beta V segments were productive at a frequency of about 87% or about 30%.

Primers included in the PCR were 60 Vbeta and 13 Jbeta primers. Profiling relied on immunoSEQ multiplex PCR, and the TCRdb table lists in-frame clones only, not all of them. The sample lists roughly 140,000 clones; about 80% were seen once. With regard to this clone: No antigen is known for it.

Samples came from healthy bone marrow donors. This clonotype was sampled from a young man in good health and CMV-seropositive. The sequenced sample consisted of PBMCs.

Written as DNA, the CDR3 is TGTGCCACCAGGATAACTAGCGGGAGGTTAGATACGCAGTATTTT. Protein sequence: CATRITSGRLDTQYF. The chain couples TRBV15 to TRBJ2-3; 12 bases are a match to TRBD2. This CDR3 region has 15 residues. Germline V gives CDR1 LNHNV, CDR2 YYDKDF (reference sequence). The J segment lost 5 bases and the V segment lost 6 bases, leaving 6 bases of the junction unmatched.